A selection of T cell receptor beta chains follows, all from one sample in a study of OX40 agonist ivuxolimab in advanced cancers. Only in-frame clones appear in the TCRdb table, and some are missing; sequencing was by immunoSEQ multiplex PCR. The sample lists over 60,000 clones, roughly nine tenths occurring once. The source was CD4+ or CD8+ T cells sorted from blood, collected in a trial of the OX40 agonist ivuxolimab. These receptors all come from an adult with an advanced solid tumor such as melanoma, head and neck, liver or kidney cancer. Each CDR3 is given with its conserved first and last residue. The D gene is left open where the match is weak. Clone size is given for some rows only: seen once, a few or many times, or a class if the clone is expanded.

TRBV10-3	TRBJ1-1	NA	TRBD1	TGTGCCATCCGGGACAGCCAGAACACTGAAGCTTTCTTT	CAIRDSQNTEAFF
TRBV6-1	TRBJ2-1	NA	NA	TGTGCCAGCATTCCCAGGGTGGGGACCTACAATGAGCAGTTCTTC	CASIPRVGTYNEQFF
TRBV28	TRBJ2-2	few	NA	TGTGCCAGCAGTTTGGGACAGAACACCGGGGAGCTGTTTTTT	CASSLGQNTGELFF
TRBV5-1	TRBJ1-1	NA	TRBD1	TGCGCCAGCAGCTTGGGGGCCTATAGGACAGGGCGATCCATGAACACTGAAGCTTTCTTT	CASSLGAYRTGRSMNTEAFF
TRBV7-2	TRBJ2-3	NA	NA	TGTGCCAGCAGCTTAGTTGTTGGCACTAGCACAGATACGCAGTATTTT	CASSLVVGTSTDTQYF
TRBV18	TRBJ2-5	NA	NA	TGTGCCAGCTCACGTTTCCAAGAGACCCAGTACTTC	CASSRFQETQYF
TRBV9	TRBJ2-5	NA	NA	TGTGCCAGCAGCGTAGAGGGGGGACAGTATGAGAAGACCCAGTACTTC	CASSVEGGQYEKTQYF
TRBV11-1	TRBJ2-5	NA	NA	TGTGCCAGCAGCTTAGGCGGAGGGCCTGTGGAGACCCAGTACTTC	CASSLGGGPVETQYF
TRBV14	TRBJ1-1	NA	NA	TGTGCCAGCAGCCAAGGGGATTACACTGAAGCTTTCTTT	CASSQGDYTEAFF
TRBV28	TRBJ1-3	NA	NA	TGTGCCAGCAGTTTAGGGACGGTCGTCAACACCATATATTTT	CASSLGTVVNTIYF
TRBV5-1	TRBJ1-6	NA	NA	TGCGCCAGCAGCTTGGAAGCGGGGAACAATTCACCCCTCCACTTT	CASSLEAGNNSPLHF
TRBV19	TRBJ2-3	NA	TRBD2	TGTGCCAGTAGTTGGGGCGGGAGGAACACAGATACGCAGTATTTT	CASSWGGRNTDTQYF
TRBV6-6	TRBJ1-2	few	TRBD1	TGTGCCAGCAGTTTGACAGGGGCCGGCTACACCTTC	CASSLTGAGYTF
TRBV7-9	TRBJ1-5	NA	TRBD1	TGTGCCACCGAATTGAGTACAGGGGGTAGTTATAGCAATCAGCCCCAGCATTTT	CATELSTGGSYSNQPQHF
TRBV28	TRBJ2-5	once	NA	TGTGCCAGCAGTTCCATCCAGGGCCCCCAGGAGACCCAGTACTTC	CASSSIQGPQETQYF
TRBV4-1	TRBJ1-5	NA	TRBD1	TGCGCCAGCAGCCAAAACCGGGACAGGGGAGAAAGTCAGCCCCAGCATTTT	CASSQNRDRGESQPQHF
TRBV6-1	TRBJ2-2	NA	TRBD1	TGTGCCAGCACAGGGGGCCCGGACACCGGGGAGCTGTTTTTT	CASTGGPDTGELFF
TRBV5-6	TRBJ2-7	NA	TRBD1	TGTGCCAGCAGCTTGGGACAGGGTAACGAGCAGTACTTC	CASSLGQGNEQYF